A selection of T cell receptor beta chains follows, all from one sample in a study of T-cell reconstitution after alpha-beta-depleted transplantation in children. TCRdb fed the PCR reads into MiXCR, producing one record per CDR3 protein. This table has tens of thousands of distinct CDR3 sequences, 5% to 7% appearing once. The sequencing used PBMCs, mostly from graft donor cells, collected 180 days after TCRalphabeta/CD19-depleted stem cell transplant. These receptors all stem from a male patient between 10 and 17 years old who had a stem cell transplant for acute myeloid leukemia, so the T cells may come from the graft donor. Each CDR3 is given with its conserved first and last residue. A D gene is named only where the DNA matches it firmly. Clone size is given as once, few or many counts, or a class when the clone is expanded.

cdr3_nt cdr3_aa j_call clone_size d_call v_call
TGTGCCAGCAGTCACGCTTGGGGGATGGACACTGAAGCTTTCTTT CASSHAWGMDTEAFF TRBJ1-1 many - TRBV6-5
TGTGCCTGGAAGATAGGAACCTACGAGCAGTACTTC CAWKIGTYEQYF TRBJ2-7 few - TRBV30
TGTGCCAGCAGCTTAGACAGTACCCGGCACACCTTC CASSLDSTRHTF TRBJ1-2 many - TRBV7-9
TGTGCCAGCAGTTTACCTAGGAGGGGTGGCTACACCTTC CASSLPRRGGYTF TRBJ1-2 many - TRBV12-3/TRBV12-4
TGTGCCAGCAGGCCCCGTCGAGGCGACACTGAAGCTTTCTTT CASRPRRGDTEAFF TRBJ1-1 many - TRBV14
TGTGCCAGCAGCTCTAAAACCGGGACAGGGATCGGCAAAAACATTCAGTACTTC CASSSKTGTGIGKNIQYF TRBJ2-4 many TRBD1 TRBV7-2
TGTGCCAGCAGCCAAGAGGTAGCGGGAGTGGTGACCGGGGAGCTGTTTTTT CASSQEVAGVVTGELFF TRBJ2-2 many TRBD2 TRBV4-2
TGTGCCAGCAGCCAACCTAGCGGGAGGCGGTTTTACAATGAGCAGTTCTTC CASSQPSGRRFYNEQFF TRBJ2-1 many TRBD2 TRBV28
TGTGCCAGCAGCTTAGCACTAGCGGGAAGCGAGCAGTACTTC CASSLALAGSEQYF TRBJ2-7 few TRBD2 TRBV7-8
TGTGCCAGCAGCTTAGTAGGGACGAACTCCTACGAGCAGTACTTC CASSLVGTNSYEQYF TRBJ2-7 many - TRBV5-5